The rows below give T cell receptor beta chains drawn from one sample of a study of T cells in Graves' hyperthyroidism and ophthalmopathy. MiXCR was run by TCRdb on the multiplex PCR reads, yielding one entry per CDR3 protein. The data contain about 250,000 distinct CDR3 sequences, approximately 25% of them singletons. Specimen: blood. Every receptor here comes from a woman aged 40 to 49 with Graves' ophthalmopathy. Each CDR3 is given with its conserved first and last residue. The order of the fields is V gene, CDR3 length, J gene, clone size, D gene, CDR3 protein, CDR3 DNA. A D gene is named only where the DNA matches it firmly. Only part of the rows carry a size: once, few, many, or a class if the clone is expanded.

TRBV6-5	14	TRBJ1-5	many	-	CASSYAGGDQPQHF	TGTGCCAGCAGTTACGCTGGTGGGGATCAGCCCCAGCATTTT
TRBV6-2/TRBV6-3	13	TRBJ2-7	-	-	CASSYLTEAEQYF	TGTGCCAGCAGTTACTTGACAGAGGCCGAGCAGTACTTC
TRBV15	15	TRBJ2-7	many	-	CATSRVAESSYEQYF	TGTGCCACCAGCAGAGTTGCGGAGAGCTCCTACGAGCAGTACTTC
TRBV6-1	15	TRBJ2-2	many	TRBD1	CASIGYRTGAGELFF	TGTGCCAGCATCGGTTATAGGACAGGGGCCGGGGAGCTGTTTTTT
TRBV27	15	TRBJ2-1	few	TRBD2	CASRLAGGTYNEQFF	TGTGCCAGCAGACTAGCGGGAGGGACATACAATGAGCAGTTCTTC
TRBV6-9	19	TRBJ2-5	once	TRBD2	CASSVTSGGPISKQETQYF	TGTGCCAGCAGTGTGACTAGCGGGGGGCCCATTAGTAAGCAAGAGACCCAGTACTTC
TRBV28	15	TRBJ1-5	many	TRBD1	CASSRPGQGEGAQHF	TGTGCCAGCAGCCGTCCCGGACAGGGGGAAGGGGCCCAGCATTTT
TRBV12-3/TRBV12-4	13	TRBJ2-7	many	-	CASSLAPGYEQYF	TGTGCCAGCAGTTTAGCCCCGGGATACGAGCAGTACTTC
TRBV29-1	16	TRBJ2-3	-	TRBD2	CSVLPMTSGSTDTQYF	TGCAGCGTTCTTCCGATGACTAGCGGTAGCACAGATACGCAGTATTTT
TRBV6-1	13	TRBJ2-1	many	TRBD2	CASSTGEGDEQFF	TGTGCCAGCAGTACGGGGGAGGGCGATGAGCAGTTCTTC
TRBV12-3/TRBV12-4	14	TRBJ2-7	many	-	CASSFEGPSYEQYF	TGTGCCAGCAGTTTCGAAGGGCCCTCCTACGAGCAGTACTTC
TRBV7-2	14	TRBJ1-1	many	-	CASSPGSSGTEAFF	TGTGCCAGCAGCCCAGGGTCGAGCGGCACTGAAGCTTTCTTT
TRBV5-1	14	TRBJ2-7	-	-	CASSLSQGGHEQYF	TGCGCCAGCAGCTTGAGCCAGGGGGGACACGAGCAGTACTTC
TRBV28	17	TRBJ2-7	many	TRBD2	CASSKLATEIFRYEQYF	TGTGCCAGCAGCAAACTAGCGACGGAGATATTTAGGTACGAGCAGTACTTC
TRBV12-3/TRBV12-4	16	TRBJ2-2	-	TRBD1	CASSFRTGLITGELFF	TGTGCCAGCAGTTTCCGGACAGGGCTGATCACCGGGGAGCTGTTTTTT
TRBV27	14	TRBJ2-7	-	-	CASSTLAVIAEQYF	TGTGCCAGCAGTACTCTCGCTGTGATCGCCGAGCAGTACTTC
TRBV6-4	14	TRBJ1-1	-	TRBD1	CASRDSDRDTEAFF	TGTGCCAGCAGGGACTCAGACAGGGACACTGAAGCTTTCTTT
TRBV27	13	TRBJ2-7	-	-	CASSQNNSGRRYF	TGTGCCAGCAGTCAAAACAACTCAGGTCGGCGGTACTTC
TRBV12-5	14	TRBJ2-5	-	TRBD2	CASGLAGGFEAQYF	TGTGCTAGTGGTTTGGCGGGAGGGTTTGAGGCCCAGTACTTC
TRBV5-1	16	TRBJ2-2	many	TRBD2	CATRDYSDIGTGELFF	TGCGCCACCCGGGACTATTCTGATATCGGCACCGGGGAGCTGTTTTTT
TRBV12-3/TRBV12-4	14	TRBJ1-5	many	-	CASSLSGDGQPQHF	TGTGCCAGCAGTTTATCGGGGGATGGGCAGCCCCAGCATTTT
TRBV6-2/TRBV6-3	19	TRBJ2-7	-	-	CASSYSSGPSPAGSYEQYF	TGTGCCAGCAGTTACTCGTCGGGCCCCTCCCCGGCGGGCTCCTACGAGCAGTACTTC
TRBV12-5	15	TRBJ2-5	once	-	CASGLVPDGQETQYF	TGTGCTAGTGGTTTGGTACCGGACGGACAAGAGACCCAGTACTTC
TRBV7-8	12	TRBJ2-3	many	-	CASSLLGLHADF	TGTGCCAGCAGCTTATTGGGACTGCACGCCGATTTT
TRBV24-1	15	TRBJ2-5	-	TRBD2	CATSDLSLAGETQYF	TGTGCCACCAGTGATTTGAGCCTAGCGGGCGAGACCCAGTACTTC
TRBV15	17	TRBJ2-7	many	TRBD2	CATSRDSPGGVSAEQYF	TGTGCCACCAGCAGAGATTCCCCGGGGGGAGTGTCGGCCGAGCAGTACTTC
TRBV28	12	TRBJ1-2	-	TRBD1	CASTRQGSGYNF	TGTGCCAGCACACGACAGGGGAGCGGCTACAACTTC
TRBV28	16	TRBJ2-2	many	TRBD2	CASSLGSGRNTGELFF	TGTGCCAGCAGTTTAGGTAGCGGGAGGAACACCGGGGAGCTGTTTTTT
TRBV13	13	TRBJ1-2	-	-	CASSLGRPVGYTF	TGTGCCAGCAGCTTGGGCAGACCTGTGGGCTACACCTTC
TRBV6-1	12	TRBJ1-2	-	-	CASMVEPYGYTF	TGTGCCAGCATGGTCGAGCCCTATGGCTACACCTTC
TRBV20-1	14	TRBJ1-5	many	-	CSARGGAPGQPQHF	TGCAGTGCTAGAGGGGGGGCGCCCGGTCAGCCCCAGCATTTT
TRBV11-1	14	TRBJ2-7	many	TRBD1	CASSLAGTVYEQYF	TGTGCCAGCAGCTTAGCCGGGACAGTCTACGAGCAGTACTTC
TRBV11-2	16	TRBJ2-2	many	TRBD2	CASTRTSGPNTGELFF	TGTGCCAGCACCCGGACTAGCGGACCGAACACCGGGGAGCTGTTTTTT
TRBV20-1	15	TRBJ1-5	-	TRBD1	CSARASAGGDTPQHF	TGCAGTGCTAGAGCTTCGGCAGGGGGTGATACGCCCCAGCATTTT
TRBV30	13	TRBJ1-6	-	TRBD1	CAWSGTGNSPLHF	TGTGCCTGGAGTGGGACAGGGAATTCACCCCTCCACTTT
TRBV20-1	12	TRBJ2-7	many	-	CSASPRGYEQYF	TGCAGTGCTTCCCCTCGGGGGTACGAGCAGTACTTC
TRBV29-1	14	TRBJ2-5	many	-	CSVQKGPYQETQYF	TGCAGCGTCCAAAAGGGACCGTACCAAGAGACCCAGTACTTC
TRBV11-2	17	TRBJ2-2	many	TRBD1	CASFPRDRATNTGELFF	TGTGCCAGCTTCCCCCGGGACAGAGCTACGAACACCGGGGAGCTGTTTTTT
TRBV7-8	15	TRBJ1-1	-	TRBD1	CASSKGDRGITEAFF	TGTGCCAGCAGCAAAGGGGACAGGGGGATAACTGAAGCTTTCTTT
TRBV6-5	17	TRBJ2-5	many	TRBD2	CASSRKVPSGSMETQYF	TGTGCCAGCAGTCGTAAAGTACCTAGCGGGAGTATGGAGACCCAGTACTTC
TRBV12-3/TRBV12-4	17	TRBJ2-2	-	-	CASSLELTRYNTGELFF	TGTGCCAGCAGTTTAGAACTGACTAGGTACAACACCGGGGAGCTGTTTTTT
TRBV28	14	TRBJ2-7	medium-sized	TRBD2	CASTELAGVYEQYF	TGTGCCAGCACCGAACTAGCGGGAGTCTACGAGCAGTACTTC
TRBV6-2/TRBV6-3	14	TRBJ2-2	-	-	CASSAKQGTGELFF	TGTGCCAGCAGTGCAAAACAGGGAACCGGGGAGCTGTTTTTT
TRBV29-1	15	TRBJ2-5	many	-	CSVALLRGNQETQYF	TGCAGCGTTGCCCTCCTCCGGGGAAACCAAGAGACCCAGTACTTC
TRBV27	18	TRBJ1-1	many	TRBD1	CASSFYAIRGRKNTEAFF	TGTGCCAGCAGTTTCTACGCGATAAGGGGGCGTAAAAACACTGAAGCTTTCTTT
TRBV19	16	TRBJ2-5	many	-	CASSMGGGRPQETQYF	TGTGCCAGTAGTATGGGGGGCGGGAGACCTCAAGAGACCCAGTACTTC
TRBV6-1	14	TRBJ2-7	-	-	CASTYGTRLYEQYF	TGTGCCAGCACCTATGGGACCCGACTTTACGAGCAGTACTTC